This TCR beta chain is from a study of blood T cell repertoires in COVID-19. This CDR3 has 15 residues. Trimming removed 5 bases from V and 7 bases from J, with 17 bases in between. Germline CDR1 reads MNHNY; CDR2 reads SVGAGI (reference sequence). Methods used by the authors: Estimated nucleated cell counts came from reference gene primer amplification. TCRdb's copy holds only in-frame clones and misses some; the assay was immunoSEQ multiplex PCR. Clone size and the V and J calls come from that table; the DNA yielded D and trimming. Of approximately 100,000 clones listed, around 85% were seen once; the top ten hold 3.3%.

This rearrangement joins TRBV6-6 to TRBJ1-4; TRBD1 is a possible D gene (5 bases). The TCR comes from a woman over 75 with active or convalescent COVID-19. Sequenced input: peripheral blood. CDR3 coding DNA: TGTGCCAGCAGTGCAAAGTCAGGGTACGGTGAAAAACTGTTTTTT. This translates into CASSAKSGYGEKLFF.